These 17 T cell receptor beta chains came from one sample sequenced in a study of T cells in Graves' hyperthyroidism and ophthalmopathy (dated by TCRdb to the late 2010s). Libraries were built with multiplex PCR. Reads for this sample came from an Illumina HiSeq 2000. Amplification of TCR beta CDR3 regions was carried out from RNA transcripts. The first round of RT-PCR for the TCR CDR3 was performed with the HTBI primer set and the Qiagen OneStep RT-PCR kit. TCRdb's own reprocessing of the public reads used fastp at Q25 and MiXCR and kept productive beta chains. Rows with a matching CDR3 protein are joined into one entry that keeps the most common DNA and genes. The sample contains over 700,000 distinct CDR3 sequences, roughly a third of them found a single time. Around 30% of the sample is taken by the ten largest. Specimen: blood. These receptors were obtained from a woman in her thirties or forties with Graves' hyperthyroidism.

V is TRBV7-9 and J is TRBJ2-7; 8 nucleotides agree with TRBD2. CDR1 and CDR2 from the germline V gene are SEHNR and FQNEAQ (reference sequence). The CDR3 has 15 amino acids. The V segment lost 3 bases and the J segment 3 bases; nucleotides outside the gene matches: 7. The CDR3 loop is CASSFSLADRYEQYF. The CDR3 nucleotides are TGTGCCAGCAGCTTCTCACTAGCGGACCGCTACGAGCAGTACTTC.

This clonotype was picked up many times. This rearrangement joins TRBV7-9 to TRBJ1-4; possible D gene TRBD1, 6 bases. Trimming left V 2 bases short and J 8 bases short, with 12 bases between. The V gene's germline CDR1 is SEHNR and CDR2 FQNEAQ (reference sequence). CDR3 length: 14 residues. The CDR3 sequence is CASSLMPGTEKLFF. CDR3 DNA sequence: TGTGCCAGCAGCTTAATGCCAGGGACAGAAAAACTGTTTTTT.

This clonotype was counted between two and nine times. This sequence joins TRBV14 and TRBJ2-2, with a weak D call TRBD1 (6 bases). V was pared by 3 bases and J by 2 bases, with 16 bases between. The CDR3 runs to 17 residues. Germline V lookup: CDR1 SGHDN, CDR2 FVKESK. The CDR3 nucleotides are TGTGCCAGCAGCCATCTAATGACAGGCCTTAACACCGGGGAGCTGTTTTTT. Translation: CASSHLMTGLNTGELFF. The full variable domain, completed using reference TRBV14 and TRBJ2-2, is EAGVTQFPSHSVIEKGQTVTLRCDPISGHDNLYWYRRVMGKEIKFLLHFVKESKQDESGMPNNRFLAERTGGTYSTLKVQPAELEDSGVYFCASSHLMTGLNTGELFFGEGSRLTVL.

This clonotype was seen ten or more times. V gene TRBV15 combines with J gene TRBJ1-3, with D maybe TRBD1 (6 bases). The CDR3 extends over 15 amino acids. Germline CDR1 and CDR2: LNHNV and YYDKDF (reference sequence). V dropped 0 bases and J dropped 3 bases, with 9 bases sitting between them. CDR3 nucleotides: TGTGCCACCAGCAGAGATCCAGGGGTTGGAAACACCATATATTTT. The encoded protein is CATSRDPGVGNTIYF.

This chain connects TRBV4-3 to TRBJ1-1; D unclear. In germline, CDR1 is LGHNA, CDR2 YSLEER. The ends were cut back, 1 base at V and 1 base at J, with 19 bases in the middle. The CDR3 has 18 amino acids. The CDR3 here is CASSQALPTLVGNTEAFF. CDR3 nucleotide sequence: TGCGCCAGCAGCCAAGCCCTCCCTACCTTGGTAGGGAACACTGAAGCTTTCTTT.

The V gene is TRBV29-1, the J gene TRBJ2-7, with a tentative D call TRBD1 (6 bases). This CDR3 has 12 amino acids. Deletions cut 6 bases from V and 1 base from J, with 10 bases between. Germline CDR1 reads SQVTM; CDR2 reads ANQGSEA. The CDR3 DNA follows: TGCAGCGTCAACGGACAGTCCTACGAGCAGTACTTC. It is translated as CSVNGQSYEQYF.

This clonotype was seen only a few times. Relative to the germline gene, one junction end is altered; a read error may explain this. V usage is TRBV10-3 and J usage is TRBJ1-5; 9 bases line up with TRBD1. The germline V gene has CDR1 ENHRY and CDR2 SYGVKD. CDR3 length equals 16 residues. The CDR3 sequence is CASSVKQGAENQPQHF. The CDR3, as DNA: TGTGCCAGCAGTGTAAAACAGGGGGCGGAAAATCAGCCCCAGCATTTT.

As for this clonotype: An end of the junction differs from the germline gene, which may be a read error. CDR3: CATSREQGMNTEAFF. The CDR3 DNA is TGTGCCACCAGCAGAGAGCAGGGGATGAACACTGAAGCCTTCTTT. This rearrangement joins TRBV15 to TRBJ1-1, with D perhaps matching TRBD1 (6 bases). The germline V gene has CDR1 LNHNV and CDR2 YYDKDF (reference sequence). The CDR3 has 15 residues.

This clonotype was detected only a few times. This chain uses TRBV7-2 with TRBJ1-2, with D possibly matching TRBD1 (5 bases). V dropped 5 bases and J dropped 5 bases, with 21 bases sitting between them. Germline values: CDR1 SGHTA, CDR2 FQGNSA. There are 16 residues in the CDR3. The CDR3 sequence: CASSQVSGRVVYGYTF. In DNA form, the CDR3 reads TGTGCCAGCAGCCAAGTATCGGGCAGGGTTGTTTATGGCTACACCTTC.

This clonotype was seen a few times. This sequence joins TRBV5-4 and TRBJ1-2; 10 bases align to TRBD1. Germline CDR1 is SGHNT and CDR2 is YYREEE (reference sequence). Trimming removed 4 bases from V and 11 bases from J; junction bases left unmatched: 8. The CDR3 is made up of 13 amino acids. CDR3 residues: CASSTRTGGIYTF. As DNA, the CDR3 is TGTGCCAGCAGCACCCGGACAGGGGGGATTTACACCTTC.

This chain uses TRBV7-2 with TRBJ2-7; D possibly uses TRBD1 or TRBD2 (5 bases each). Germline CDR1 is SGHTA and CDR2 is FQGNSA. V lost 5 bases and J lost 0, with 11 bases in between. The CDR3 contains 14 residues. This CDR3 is CASSLGDLSYEQYF. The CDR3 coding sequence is TGTGCCAGCAGCCTGGGGGACCTCTCCTACGAGCAGTACTTC.

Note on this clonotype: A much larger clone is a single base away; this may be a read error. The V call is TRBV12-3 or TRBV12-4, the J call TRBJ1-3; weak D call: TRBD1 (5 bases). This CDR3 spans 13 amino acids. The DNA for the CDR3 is TGTGCCTGCAGTACCTCAGGGTGGAACACCATATATTTT. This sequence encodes CACSTSGWNTIYF.

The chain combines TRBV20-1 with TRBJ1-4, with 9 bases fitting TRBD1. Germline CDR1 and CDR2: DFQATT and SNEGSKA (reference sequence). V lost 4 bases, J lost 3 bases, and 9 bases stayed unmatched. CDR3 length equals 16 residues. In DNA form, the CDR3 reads TGCAGTGCTAACAGGGGGCATGGACATTCTAATGAAAAACTGTTTTTT. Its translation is CSANRGHGHSNEKLFF.

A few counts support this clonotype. The CDR3 sequence: CARGALRQPQHF. The CDR3, as DNA: TGCGCCAGGGGGGCCCTCAGGCAGCCCCAGCATTTT. The V and J genes are TRBV5-1 and TRBJ1-5; possible D gene TRBD1, 6 bases. This CDR3 region has 12 residues. Germline V gene lookup returns CDR1 SGHRS and CDR2 YFSETQ. V shed 8 bases and J shed 7 bases, with 13 bases lying between them.

DNA of the CDR3: TGCAGTGCTAGTTGGGCAGGGACCGAGCAGTACTTC. This translates into CSASWAGTEQYF. The genes are TRBV20-1 and TRBJ2-7; D may correspond to TRBD1 or TRBD2 (5 bases each). V dropped 3 bases and J dropped 6 bases, with 12 bases sitting between them. Germline-derived CDR1 and CDR2 are DFQATT and SNEGSKA (reference sequence). This CDR3 region has 12 residues.

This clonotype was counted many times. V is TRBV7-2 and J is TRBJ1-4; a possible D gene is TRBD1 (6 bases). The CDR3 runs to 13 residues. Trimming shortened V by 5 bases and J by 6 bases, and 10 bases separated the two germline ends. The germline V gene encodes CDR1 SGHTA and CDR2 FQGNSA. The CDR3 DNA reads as TGTGCCAGCAGCACTTACAGGGATGAAAAACTGTTTTTT. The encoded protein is CASSTYRDEKLFF.

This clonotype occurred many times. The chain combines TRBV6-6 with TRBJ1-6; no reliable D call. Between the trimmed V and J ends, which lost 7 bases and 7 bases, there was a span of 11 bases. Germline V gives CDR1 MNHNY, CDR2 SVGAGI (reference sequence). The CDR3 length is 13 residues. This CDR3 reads CASTQIYNSPLHF. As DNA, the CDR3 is TGTGCCAGCACCCAGATCTACAATTCACCCCTCCACTTT.